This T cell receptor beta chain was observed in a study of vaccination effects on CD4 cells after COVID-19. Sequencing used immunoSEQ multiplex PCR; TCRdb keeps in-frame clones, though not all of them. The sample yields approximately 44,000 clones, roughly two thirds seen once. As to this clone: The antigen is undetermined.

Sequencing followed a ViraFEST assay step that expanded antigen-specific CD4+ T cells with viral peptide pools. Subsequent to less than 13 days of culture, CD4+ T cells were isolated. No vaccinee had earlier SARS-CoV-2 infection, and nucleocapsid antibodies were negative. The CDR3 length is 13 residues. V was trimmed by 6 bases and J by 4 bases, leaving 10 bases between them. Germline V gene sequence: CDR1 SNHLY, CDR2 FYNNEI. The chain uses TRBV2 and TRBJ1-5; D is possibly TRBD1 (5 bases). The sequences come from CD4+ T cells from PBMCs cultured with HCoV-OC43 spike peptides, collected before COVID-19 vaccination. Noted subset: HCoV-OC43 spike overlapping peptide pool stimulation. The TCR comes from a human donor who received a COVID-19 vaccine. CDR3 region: CASSLQGNQPQHF. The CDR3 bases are TGTGCCAGCAGCCTCCAGGGAAATCAGCCCCAGCATTTT.